This T cell receptor beta chain was documented in a study of T cells in localized non-small cell lung cancer. Broader study findings: Appearances in adjacent lung were noted for a median roughly 58 of the top 100 tumor clones. Elevated circulating T cell density in blood was associated with longer overall survival. One tumor region alone was sequenced, and heterogeneity therefore remains possible. Tumor showed lower T cell clonality than uninvolved adjacent lung, where it was highest.

The CDR3 is 16 residues long. For this clone: Its antigen is currently unknown.

Data came from immunoSEQ multiplex PCR; TCRdb stores just in-frame clones and leaves some out. The data show 20,000 to 25,000 clones, around nine tenths seen once. The chain joins TRBV21-1 to TRBJ1-3. TRBV21-1 is recorded as a pseudogene. Sample: peripheral blood, taken before any cancer treatment. This receptor was identified in a male donor older than 55 with stage I lung adenocarcinoma. The CDR3 spells CASSKPPNPSGNTIYF. For the CDR3, the DNA is TGTGCCAGCAGCAAACCCCCTAACCCCTCTGGAAACACCATATATTTT.